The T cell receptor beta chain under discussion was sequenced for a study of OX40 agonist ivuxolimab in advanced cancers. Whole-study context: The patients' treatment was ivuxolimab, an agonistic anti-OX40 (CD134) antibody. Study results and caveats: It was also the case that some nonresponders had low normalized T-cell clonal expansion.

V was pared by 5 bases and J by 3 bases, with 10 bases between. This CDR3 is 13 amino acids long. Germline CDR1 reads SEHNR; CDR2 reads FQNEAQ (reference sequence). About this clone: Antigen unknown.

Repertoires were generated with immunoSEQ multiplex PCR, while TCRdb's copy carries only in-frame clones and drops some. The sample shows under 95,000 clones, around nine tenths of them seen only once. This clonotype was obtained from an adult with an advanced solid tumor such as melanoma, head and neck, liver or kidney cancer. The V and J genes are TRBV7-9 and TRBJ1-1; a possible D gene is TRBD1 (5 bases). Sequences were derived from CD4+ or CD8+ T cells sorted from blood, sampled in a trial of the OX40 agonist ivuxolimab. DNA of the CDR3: TGTGCCAGCAGCGGAACAGGTTACACTGAAGCTTTCTTT. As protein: CASSGTGYTEAFF.